This passage covers 18 T cell receptor beta chains from one sample sequenced in a study of cytomegalovirus exposure and HLA in healthy donors. Primers included in the PCR were 60 Vbeta and 13 Jbeta primers. Produced via immunoSEQ multiplex PCR; TCRdb's table is partial and in-frame only. The sample holds 100,000 to 150,000 clones, 74% seen once. Sequencing used PBMCs. The source of these receptors is a woman in her forties or fifties in good health and CMV-seropositive.

The chain employs TRBV15 and TRBJ1-2, with D tentatively TRBD1 (5 bases). The CDR3 sequence is 17 residues long. Germline V gene lookup returns CDR1 LNHNV and CDR2 YYDKDF (reference sequence). V was cut by 0 bases and J by 2 bases, with 16 bases left in between. The DNA for the CDR3 is TGTGCCACCAGCAGAGACCCCTCCTCGACAGAGAACTATGGCTACACCTTC. Amino acid sequence: CATSRDPSSTENYGYTF. Looking up the rest from reference TRBV15 and TRBJ1-2 gives the full variable domain: DAMVIQNPRYQVTQFGKPVTLSCSQTLNHNVMYWYQQKSSQAPKLLFHYYDKDFNNEADTPDNFQSRRPNTSFCFLDIRSPGLGDTAMYLCATSRDPSSTENYGYTFGSGTRLTVV.

The J gene is TRBJ2-1, the V gene TRBV11-2; TRBD2 matches at 7 bases. The CDR3 contains 16 residues. Per the germline V gene, CDR1 is SGHAT and CDR2 is FQNNGV. The V and J ends lost 5 bases and 8 bases, in that order; junction bases with no gene match: 15. The CDR3 loop is CASSPRRGGPGYEQFF. The CDR3 region has the DNA TGTGCCAGCAGCCCTCGAAGGGGAGGGCCGGGTTATGAGCAGTTCTTC.

The rearrangement links TRBV28 to TRBJ1-2; 8 bases line up with TRBD1. V shed 9 bases and J 4 bases; nucleotides not matched to a gene: 7. The length of the CDR3 is 13 residues. Germline V gives CDR1 MDHEN, CDR2 SYDVKM. The CDR3 reads CASSQGVSYGYTF. CDR3 nucleotide sequence: TGTGCCAGTTCACAGGGGGTTAGCTATGGCTACACCTTC.

The V call is TRBV6-6, the J call TRBJ2-3, with 7 bases fitting TRBD2. The length of the CDR3 is 15 residues. Trimming removed 2 bases from V and 4 bases from J; junction bases left unmatched: 6. Germline loops: CDR1 MNHNY, CDR2 SVGAGI (reference sequence). The CDR3 spells CASSYPTSAADTQYF. CDR3 DNA: TGTGCCAGCAGTTACCCCACTAGCGCGGCAGATACGCAGTATTTT.

A remark on this clone: Distinct nucleotide sequences in the sample also encode this CDR3. The chain recombines TRBV18 with TRBJ2-2, with 7 bases fitting TRBD2. The CDR3 extends over 14 amino acids. V was pared by 6 bases and J by 1 base, with 2 bases of the junction left unmatched. Germline loops: CDR1 KGHSH, CDR2 LQKENI. Here the CDR3 reads CASSPGGNTGELFF. The DNA of the CDR3 is TGTGCCAGCTCCCCGGGGGGGAACACCGGGGAGCTGTTTTTT.

The chain joins TRBV7-9 to TRBJ2-5; perhaps TRBD2 as D (5 bases). The germline V gene has CDR1 SEHNR and CDR2 FQNEAQ (reference sequence). The CDR3 totals 16 residues. V shed 0 bases and J shed 7 bases, with 18 bases lying between them. CDR3 in DNA: TGTGCCAGCAGCTTAGCTCTCGGCAGGAAAGGAGGGACCCAGTACTTC. This sequence encodes CASSLALGRKGGTQYF.

The chain links TRBV2 to TRBJ1-1, with TRBD1 matching over 8 bases. V lost 6 bases, J lost 6 bases, and 9 bases stayed unmatched. The CDR3 has 14 amino acids. Germline CDR1 SNHLY, CDR2 FYNNEI. The CDR3, as DNA: TGTGCCAGCAGCCCCTTCGGGACAGGCGCTGAAGCTTTCTTT. It codes for CASSPFGTGAEAFF.

The rearrangement uses TRBV7-9 and TRBJ1-1; D gene ambiguous. V was pared by 3 bases and J by 3 bases, with 2 bases between. The CDR3 has 11 amino acids. Germline lookup yields CDR1 SEHNR and CDR2 FQNEAQ (reference sequence). This CDR3 is CASSFDTEAFF. The DNA for the CDR3 is TGTGCCAGCAGCTTCGACACTGAAGCTTTCTTT.

The chain employs TRBV5-1 and TRBJ1-3; D call uncertain. CDR1 and CDR2 (germline): SGHRS, YFSETQ. The germline V and J ends were trimmed by 0 bases and 0 bases, with 10 bases remaining between them. The CDR3 totals 16 residues. In DNA form, the CDR3 reads TGCGCCAGCAGCTTGGCCGGAGGCGCCTCTGGAAACACCATATATTTT. Protein: CASSLAGGASGNTIYF.

The sample holds one count of this clone. This sequence joins TRBV4-1 and TRBJ1-3; 7 bases agree with TRBD1. CDR1 MGHRA and CDR2 YSYEKL come from the germline V gene. The CDR3 contains 18 residues. The V gene end was trimmed by 4 bases and the J gene end by 0 bases; junction bases not matched to a gene: 12. The CDR3 coding sequence is TGCGCCAGCAGCCGAAGACAGGGACTCGCGGACTCTGGAAACACCATATATTTT. Its translation is CASSRRQGLADSGNTIYF.

The chain joins TRBV7-2 to TRBJ2-7; 9 positions match TRBD1. V shed 4 bases, J shed 3 bases, and the junction held 10 bases outside the gene matches. The CDR3 totals 16 residues. The germline V gene encodes CDR1 SGHTA and CDR2 FQGNSA. The CDR3 here is CASSSLQGALGYEQYF. The DNA for the CDR3 is TGTGCCAGCAGCTCGCTACAGGGGGCACTAGGCTACGAGCAGTACTTC. The full variable domain, completed using reference TRBV7-2 and TRBJ2-7, is GAGVSQSPSNKVTEKGKDVELRCDPISGHTALYWYRQSLGQGLEFLIYFQGNSAPDKSGLPSDRFSAERTGGSVSTLTIQRTQQEDSAVYLCASSSLQGALGYEQYFGPGTRLTVT.

This clone appeared once. This chain connects TRBV4-2 to TRBJ2-7, with TRBD2 matching over 9 bases. The CDR3 is made up of 15 amino acids. CDR1 is LGHNA, CDR2 YNFKEQ, per germline. After removal of 4 bases from V and 7 bases from J, the junction contained 11 bases not matched to a gene. In DNA, the CDR3 is TGTGCCAGCAGCCCGAGCCGACTAGCGGCCGGGGAGCAGTACTTC. Its translation: CASSPSRLAAGEQYF.

A single count supports this clone. The J gene is TRBJ1-2, the V gene TRBV10-2; no clear D gene. The CDR3 consists of 12 residues. Per the germline V gene, CDR1 is WSHSY and CDR2 is SAAADI. V lost 9 bases and J 2 bases, leaving 10 bases between the germline ends. The CDR3: CASLAANYGYTF. CDR3 DNA sequence: TGCGCCAGTCTAGCGGCCAACTATGGCTACACCTTC.

The chain recombines TRBV5-1 with TRBJ2-1; possibly TRBD2 for D (6 bases). Trimming took off 3 bases at V and 2 bases at J, with 18 bases between the two ends. This CDR3 is 17 amino acids long. Germline V lookup: CDR1 SGHRS, CDR2 YFSETQ. The CDR3 region is CASSSSSGGTTYNEQFF. The CDR3 DNA is TGCGCCAGCAGCTCTAGCTCGGGCGGGACCACCTACAATGAGCAGTTCTTC.

In its sample, this clone was seen a few times. This chain uses TRBV9 with TRBJ2-2, with 7 bases matching TRBD1. J lost 5 bases, V lost 0 bases, and 10 bases had no gene match. Germline-derived CDR1 and CDR2 are SGDLS and YYNGEE. The CDR3 is 17 amino acids. In nucleotides, the CDR3 is TGTGCCAGCAGCGTAGCGCTAGGACAGGCTTTAACCGGGGAGCTGTTTTTT. Its protein product is CASSVALGQALTGELFF.

This clone was seen more than once but under ten times. The chain recombines TRBV11-2 with TRBJ1-4; 8 bases fit TRBD1. Losses at the gene ends were 0 bases for V and 8 bases for J; bases not matched to a gene: 5. The germline V gene has CDR1 SGHAT and CDR2 FQNNGV. This CDR3 is built from 15 residues. The CDR3 DNA reads TGTGCCAGCAGCTTAGATGACAGGGGTGGCGAAAAACTGTTTTTT. Translation: CASSLDDRGGEKLFF. Full variable domain (outside the CDR3, taken from reference TRBV11-2 and TRBJ1-4): EAGVAQSPRYKIIEKRQSVAFWCNPISGHATLYWYQQILGQGPKLLIQFQNNGVVDDSQLPKDRFSAERLKGVDSTLKIQPAKLEDSAVYLCASSLDDRGGEKLFFGSGTQLSVL.

The V call is TRBV5-5, the J call TRBJ2-5; TRBD2 agrees at 13 bases. The CDR3 loop spans 16 amino acids. The germline CDR1 and CDR2 sequences are SGHKS and YYEKEE (reference sequence). V lost 4 bases to trimming and J lost 11 bases; unmatched junction nucleotides: 14. Here the CDR3 reads CASSLEAGLAGLEQYF. CDR3 nucleotides: TGTGCCAGCAGCCTCGAAGCGGGACTAGCGGGGTTAGAGCAGTACTTC. Variable domain in full (rest from reference TRBV5-5 and TRBJ2-5): DAGVTQSPTHLIKTRGQQVTLRCSPISGHKSVSWYQQVLGQGPQFIFQYYEKEERGRGNFPDRFSARQFPNYSSELNVNALLLGDSALYLCASSLEAGLAGLEQYFGPGTRLLVL.

The rearrangement links TRBV6-1 to TRBJ2-4, with 9 bases fitting TRBD1. The V gene end was trimmed by 2 bases and the J gene end by 4 bases; junction bases not matched to a gene: 6. The CDR3 runs 16 residues. Germline values: CDR1 MNHNS, CDR2 SASEGT. The CDR3 is CASSESDRGSKNIQYF. CDR3 DNA sequence: TGTGCCAGCAGTGAAAGTGACAGGGGGTCTAAAAACATTCAGTACTTC.